This T cell receptor beta chain was sequenced for a study of cytomegalovirus exposure and HLA in healthy donors. The CDR3 runs 15 residues. Germline lookup yields CDR1 MNHEY and CDR2 SVGAGI. Trimming cost V 8 bases and J 8 bases, with 22 bases left between them. The primer mix had 60 Vbeta and 13 Jbeta primers. Profiling relied on immunoSEQ multiplex PCR, and the TCRdb table lists in-frame clones only, not all of them. The sample lists 200,000 to 300,000 clones; around 80% were seen once. In its sample, this clone was seen once. Antigen: not known. Findings of the study overall: The listing of some 170 TCR beta chains classed them as cytomegalovirus-associated.

The clonotype was recovered from a woman in her sixties in good health and CMV-seropositive. The sample consisted of PBMCs. The chain employs TRBV6-5 and TRBJ2-1, with D hard to call. CDR3 nucleotides: TGTGCCAGCGCAACGGCCGGGTCCCCTTTGGATGAGCAGTTCTTC. Translated, it gives CASATAGSPLDEQFF.